These 22 T cell receptor beta chains came from one sample sequenced in a study of Ad26.COV2.S vaccination and SARS-CoV-2 variants. Method: immunoSEQ multiplex PCR; TCRdb's copy keeps in-frame clones and lacks some. This sample has fewer than 600,000 clones, with approximately 90% found just once. Treatment indicated: around 19 received Ad26.COV2.S at low or high dose, single or two shots; a few received placebo; per-sample allocation not given. Samples came from day 63 after the first vaccine or placebo injection. Specimen: peripheral blood, collected in a trial of Ad26.COV2.S vaccine versus placebo. Every receptor here comes from a person between 18 and 59 years old who received the Ad26.COV2.S COVID-19 vaccine or a placebo.

V gene TRBV27 combines with J gene TRBJ2-7, with TRBD2 as a possible D gene (5 bases). V shed 3 bases and J shed 5 bases, with 17 bases lying between them. Looked up from germline, CDR1 is MNHEY and CDR2 is SMNVEV (reference sequence). This CDR3 spans 15 amino acids. CDR3 coding DNA: TGTGCCAGCAGTTTGCTTCGTCGGGGAAACGACGAGCAGTACTTC. It codes for CASSLLRRGNDEQYF.

V and J are TRBV4-2 and TRBJ1-1; the match to TRBD1 covers 7 bases. The CDR3 covers 13 residues. The V and J ends lost 0 bases and 11 bases, in that order; junction bases with no gene match: 6. Per germline, CDR1 LGHNA and CDR2 YNFKEQ. CDR3 DNA: TGTGCCAGCAGCCAAGAAACGACAGGGTTGGCTTTCTTT. It specifies CASSQETTGLAFF.

The chain is built from TRBV6-5 and TRBJ2-2; D unresolved. Germline V gene data show CDR1 as MNHEY and CDR2 as SVGAGI. This CDR3 spans 14 amino acids. The germline V and J ends were trimmed by 8 bases and 3 bases, with 13 bases remaining between them. For the CDR3, the DNA is TGTGCCAGCGCCCAAGGCCCCTACACCGGGGAGCTGTTTTTT. Translated, it gives CASAQGPYTGELFF.

The chain couples TRBV9 to TRBJ2-3; weak D call: TRBD2 (6 bases). CDR1 is SGDLS and CDR2 is YYNGEE in the germline V gene. Trimming removed 4 bases at V and 2 bases at J, with 14 bases between. The CDR3 is 15 amino acids. CDR3 sequence reads: CASSRRELITDTQYF. The CDR3 DNA follows: TGTGCCAGCAGCCGCCGGGAGCTCATCACAGATACGCAGTATTTT.

This rearrangement joins TRBV30 to TRBJ2-1, with a weak D call TRBD1 (6 bases). V was clipped by 0 bases and J by 7 bases, with 13 bases between them. CDR1 is GTSNPN, CDR2 SVGIG, per germline (reference sequence). The CDR3 length is 14 residues. The CDR3 spells CAWSVGWGPNEQFF. DNA of the CDR3: TGTGCCTGGAGTGTAGGTTGGGGGCCGAATGAGCAGTTCTTC.

The chain recombines TRBV14 with TRBJ2-1; D is undetermined. The CDR3 spans 14 residues. The V end lost 0 bases, the J end lost 2 bases, and 5 bases lay between the germline ends. The germline CDR1 and CDR2 sequences are SGHDN and FVKESK. CDR3 residues: CASSQDWPYNEQFF. The CDR3 DNA reads TGTGCCAGCAGCCAAGACTGGCCCTACAATGAGCAGTTCTTC.

This chain joins TRBV15 and TRBJ1-5; the D gene is possibly TRBD1 (5 bases). The CDR3 has 16 residues. Germline V CDR1 and CDR2: LNHNV, YYDKDF (reference sequence). V was clipped by 0 bases and J by 4 bases, with 13 bases between them. The DNA of the CDR3 is TGTGCCACCAGCAGAGATCGGGGCCTTACTAATCAGCCCCAGCATTTT. It specifies CATSRDRGLTNQPQHF.

V is TRBV18 and J is TRBJ1-2; D possibly corresponds to TRBD1 (6 bases). With 2 bases removed from V and 5 bases from J, the gap between germline ends came to 15 bases. Per the germline V gene, CDR1 is KGHSH and CDR2 is LQKENI. The CDR3 loop spans 15 amino acids. The CDR3 reads CASSPIQGKNYGYTF. CDR3 sequence (DNA): TGTGCCAGCTCACCAATCCAGGGGAAGAATTATGGCTACACCTTC.

The chain couples TRBV27 to TRBJ1-2; TRBD1 aligns across 7 bases. The J segment lost 4 bases and the V segment lost 3 bases, leaving 5 bases of the junction unmatched. Per the germline V gene, CDR1 is MNHEY and CDR2 is SMNVEV (reference sequence). The CDR3 is 14 amino acids. The CDR3 DNA sequence: TGTGCCAGCAGTTTCAGACAGGGAAGCTATGGCTACACCTTC. Translated, it gives CASSFRQGSYGYTF.

This chain connects TRBV6-6 to TRBJ1-5; D is unresolved. Per the germline V gene, CDR1 is MNHNY and CDR2 is SVGAGI (reference sequence). The CDR3 has 13 residues. V was trimmed by 2 bases and J by 4 bases, leaving 6 bases between them. The CDR3 nucleotides read TGTGCCAGCAGTTACGGGCTAAATCAGCCCCAGCATTTT. Translation gives CASSYGLNQPQHF.

CDR3 protein: CASSPGRWAGELFF. For the CDR3, the DNA is TGTGCCAGCAGCCCAGGGCGTTGGGCCGGGGAGCTGTTTTTT. The chain recombines TRBV14 with TRBJ2-2; possible D gene TRBD1, 5 bases. The length of the CDR3 is 14 residues. Germline loops: CDR1 SGHDN, CDR2 FVKESK. Deletions cut 4 bases from V and 6 bases from J, with 12 bases between.

J is TRBJ1-2 and V is TRBV30; the match to TRBD1 covers 8 bases. J gave up 7 bases and V 2 bases, and 6 bases lay outside the gene matches. Germline lookup yields CDR1 GTSNPN and CDR2 SVGIG (reference sequence). The CDR3 runs 13 residues. The CDR3: CAWSQSGGGGYTF. The CDR3 DNA is TGTGCCTGGAGTCAGTCAGGGGGCGGTGGCTACACCTTC.

The chain joins TRBV7-3 to TRBJ2-3, with TRBD2 as a possible D gene (6 bases). The CDR3 length is 15 residues. V lost 5 bases to trimming and J lost 2 bases, with 14 bases between them. Germline loops: CDR1 SGHTA, CDR2 FQGTGA. The CDR3 DNA follows: TGTGCCAGCAGCCGCGGAGGAGGGGCCACAGATACGCAGTATTTT. Its protein is CASSRGGGATDTQYF.

The CDR3 sequence is CASSLGHRSPLHF. CDR3 nucleotide sequence: TGTGCCAGCAGCTTAGGACATCGGTCACCCCTCCACTTT. V usage is TRBV7-2 and J usage is TRBJ1-6; no clear D gene. V gave up 1 base and J gave up 10 bases, with 8 bases separating them. The CDR3 sequence is 13 residues long. CDR1 is SGHTA and CDR2 is FQGNSA in the germline V gene.

This clone was observed once. This sequence joins TRBV5-1 and TRBJ1-3; 10 nucleotides line up with TRBD1. CDR1 SGHRS and CDR2 YFSETQ come from the germline V gene. The CDR3 loop spans 16 amino acids. J gave up 4 bases and V 0 bases, and 4 bases lay outside the gene matches. The CDR3 DNA reads TGCGCCAGCAGCTTGGCCGGGACAGGGGACGGAAACACCATATATTTT. Translated: CASSLAGTGDGNTIYF.

This clone appeared a few times. J is TRBJ2-5 and V is TRBV25-1; D uncertain. CDR3 length: 15 residues. V was pared by 0 bases and J by 1 base, with 9 bases between. CDR1 is MGHDK and CDR2 is SYGVNS in the germline V gene. CDR3 region: CASSEYLTAQETQYF. In DNA, the CDR3 is TGTGCCAGCAGTGAATATCTAACAGCCCAAGAGACCCAGTACTTC.

The chain uses TRBV6-5 and TRBJ1-1; D is undetermined. Trimming removed 8 bases from V and 0 bases from J, with 10 bases in between. The CDR3 sequence is 13 residues long. Germline CDR1 is MNHEY and CDR2 is SVGAGI. CDR3 protein: CASWETLNTEAFF. DNA for the CDR3: TGTGCCAGCTGGGAGACATTGAACACTGAAGCTTTCTTT.

The chain carries TRBV7-2 and TRBJ1-2, with TRBD1 matching 7 bases. This CDR3 is built from 14 residues. The trim removed 5 bases at V and 3 bases at J, leaving 6 bases unmatched. Per germline, CDR1 SGHTA and CDR2 FQGNSA. The CDR3 reads CASSPATGDYGYTF. CDR3 nucleotides: TGTGCCAGCAGCCCCGCTACAGGGGACTATGGCTACACCTTC.

The genes are TRBV24-1 and TRBJ1-4; D unclear. Between the trimmed V and J ends, which lost 3 bases and 7 bases, there was a span of 17 bases. This CDR3 has 16 amino acids. Germline V CDR1 and CDR2: KGHDR, SFDVKD. CDR3 nucleotide sequence: TGTGCCACCAGTGATAGAAATTCGGGGATAGGTGAAAAACTGTTTTTT. The encoded protein is CATSDRNSGIGEKLFF.

The chain combines TRBV9 with TRBJ1-2; the D is unclear. Deletions cut 3 bases from V and 5 bases from J, with 8 bases between. Germline-derived CDR1 and CDR2 are SGDLS and YYNGEE. This CDR3 has 12 amino acids. DNA of the CDR3: TGTGCCAGCAGCGCCCGGGAATATGGCTACACCTTC. This codes for CASSAREYGYTF.

The chain couples TRBV7-9 to TRBJ1-1; D is ambiguous. Germline-derived CDR1 and CDR2 are SEHNR and FQNEAQ (reference sequence). V dropped 5 bases and J dropped 1 base, with 8 bases sitting between them. This CDR3 has 13 residues. CDR3 nucleotide sequence: TGTGCCAGCAGCCGGACGTGGAACACTGAAGCTTTCTTT. Translation: CASSRTWNTEAFF.

The gene calls are TRBV5-1 and TRBJ2-3; tentative D call: TRBD2 (6 bases). V was shortened by 4 bases and J by 2 bases, with 23 bases between the two germline ends. Germline assignment: CDR1 SGHRS and CDR2 YFSETQ. CDR3 size: 18 residues. The CDR3 protein is CASSLLGIGGPYTDTQYF. For the CDR3, the DNA is TGCGCCAGCAGCCTTTTGGGGATCGGAGGGCCTTACACAGATACGCAGTATTTT.